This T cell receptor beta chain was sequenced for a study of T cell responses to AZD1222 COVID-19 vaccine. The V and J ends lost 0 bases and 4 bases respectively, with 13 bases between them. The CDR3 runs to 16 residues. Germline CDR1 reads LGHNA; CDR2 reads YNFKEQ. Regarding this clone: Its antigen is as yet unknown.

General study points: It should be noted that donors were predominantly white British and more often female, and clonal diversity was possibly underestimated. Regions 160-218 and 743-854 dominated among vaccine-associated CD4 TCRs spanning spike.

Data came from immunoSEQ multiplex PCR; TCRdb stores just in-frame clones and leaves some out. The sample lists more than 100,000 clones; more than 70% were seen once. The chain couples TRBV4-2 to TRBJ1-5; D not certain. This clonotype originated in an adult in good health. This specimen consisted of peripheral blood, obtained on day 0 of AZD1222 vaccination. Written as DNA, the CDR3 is TGTGCCAGCAGCCAAGATTCGACCGGCAGAAATCAGCCCCAGCATTTT. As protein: CASSQDSTGRNQPQHF.